This TCR beta chain came from a study of blood T cell repertoires in COVID-19. Study overall: T cells, B-cell-depleted T cells, or PBMCs supplied cDNA or gDNA.

V was clipped by 4 bases and J by 4 bases; unmatched bases: 5. Germline V gene lookup returns CDR1 LGHDT and CDR2 YNNKEL (reference sequence). The CDR3 extends over 15 amino acids. Per the authors' pipeline: Estimates of nucleated cell counts were drawn from the amplification of reference gene primers. Method: immunoSEQ multiplex PCR; TCRdb's copy keeps in-frame clones and lacks some. The V and J calls and clone size were taken over from that table, and D and trimming were inferred from the DNA. The table includes over 130,000 clones, around 81% detected once. The clonotype comes from a woman aged 55-69 years with acute or convalescent COVID-19. This chain connects TRBV3-1 (or the pseudogene TRBV3-2) to TRBJ2-1, with 9 bases identical to TRBD2. The source material was peripheral blood. CDR3 sequence: CASSRRLAEYNEQFF. As DNA, the CDR3 is TGTGCCAGCAGCCGCCGACTAGCGGAATACAATGAGCAGTTCTTC.